This note documents a single T cell receptor (beta chain) sequence. This clone's antigen is unknown. No base qualities exist here, and no much larger clone lies one base off it. This beta chain is off target for a library built for alpha chains, so its abundance means little. Library creation used 5' RACE. The listed sequencing device is NextSeq 500. To allow correction of PCR and sequencing errors, the TCR library protocol tagged every TCR cDNA molecule with a unique molecular identifier. Processing in the source paper ran as follows. TCR identification, UMI-based error correction and CDR3 extraction were all carried out with Decombinator tools. Expanded TCRs were defined as those above a frequency of 2 per 1,000, corresponding to the top 1% of the tumor frequency distribution. Expanded tumor TCRs statistically deemed absent (corrected P<0.05) from at least one tumor region were classed as regional, and all other expanded tumor TCRs were classed as ubiquitous. Renyi diversity was computed with the R vegan package after each repertoire had been subsampled 100 times to 5,000 TCRs. CDR3 similarity networks were built from amino acid triplet string-kernel similarity, with CDR3s being connected when pairwise similarity was above 0.82. TCRdb reworked the public reads: Q25 trimming with fastp, MiXCR clone assembly, productive beta chains retained. Duplicate CDR3 protein sequences are folded into a single record with the most common DNA and genes. TCRdb, not the original authors, processed these V and J calls. In this sample the table shows 14,000 or so distinct CDR3 sequences, approximately 4.5% of which occur a single time. The ten largest make up 18% of the sample.

This sample is drawn from a study of spatial heterogeneity in lung cancer (dated by TCRdb to between 2018 and 2021). For the wider study: More beta-chain than alpha-chain transcripts were consistently detected, likely reflecting higher beta-chain transcript abundance. In the raw uncorrected reads, each unique combination of TCR and UMI appeared on average more than ten times. At surgery, both alpha and beta chains were TCR-sequenced in approximately 210 tumor regions, some 64 matched nontumor lung samples and a few dozen PBMC samples. In non-small cell lung cancer, the study quantitatively compared TCR alpha and beta repertoires across several tumor regions, matched nontumor lung, and blood. Nonsynonymous mutation counts, determined by whole-exome sequencing of tumor tissue, were related to features of the TCR repertoire. In tumor regions, TCR transcript counts showed a strong correlation with a T cell transcriptional module score from matched bulk RNA-seq.

Reading the label with the study, this specimen's time point is: sample taken at primary tumor resection. Samples were obtained from 65 to 90 patients with early-stage, untreated non-small cell lung cancer from the lung TRACERx cohort. Without any cell sorting, TCR sequencing was performed on whole RNA extracted either from tumor and nontumor lung tissue or from cryopreserved PBMC samples. Only patients with enough RNA available from two or more tumor regions were chosen for TCR sequencing. Tumor and adjacent nontumor lung specimens were reviewed by a lung pathologist before selection. The trim is 3 bases for V and 6 bases for J, with a gap of 6 bases between the germline ends. Reading from cysteine to phenylalanine, the CDR3 counts 11 amino acids. The entry retains the CDR3 DNA only, 33 bases that are in frame from base 1. Reading the germline V gene gives CDR1 SGHVS and CDR2 FQNEAQ. What the study reported, not specific to this receptor: The count of ubiquitous expanded TCRs correlated with the count of ubiquitous nonsynonymous mutations, and the count of regional expanded TCRs correlated with the count of regional nonsynonymous mutations. Additional single-cell paired TCR alpha and beta sequencing was considered necessary to confirm, at a functional level, the hypothesis that regional TCRs recognize regional mutations. TCR-seq coverage of tumor T cells was estimated to be only approximately 7% for alpha chains and more than 11% for beta chains. The tumor nonsynonymous mutation count correlated with the number of expanded alpha and beta TCRs within the tumor.

The sample consisted of lung tumor tissue, taken at surgery. This chain is built from TRBV7-8 and TRBJ2-7; too little of a D gene remains to name it. This TCR derives from a female donor with early-stage non-small cell lung cancer. DNA sequence: TGTGCCAGCAGCTTGTCACGCGAGCAGTACTTC. Translated, it gives CASSLSREQYF.